The next 31 T cell receptor beta chains were all read from a single sample in a study of T cells in Graves' hyperthyroidism and ophthalmopathy (dated by TCRdb to the late 2010s). Receptors were amplified or captured by multiplex PCR. Sequencing was carried out with an Illumina HiSeq 2000. The TCR beta CDR3 regions were amplified from the RNA transcripts. For the first round of RT-PCR on the TCR CDR3, the HTBI primer set was used together with the Qiagen OneStep RT-PCR kit. Using fastp trimming at Q25 and MiXCR clonotype assembly, TCRdb reanalyzed the public sequencing data and kept in-frame beta chains. Here each entry gathers all rows of one CDR3 protein and keeps the most common genes and DNA. The sample table holds 300,000 or so distinct CDR3 sequences, of which about 20% were seen once. The ten largest clones take up about 53% of the sample. The specimen sequenced was blood. The receptors were sampled from a woman aged 50 to 60 with Graves' hyperthyroidism.

The table lists this clonotype with a few counts. The chain is built from TRBV20-1 and TRBJ1-6; TRBD1 might be the D (6 bases). This CDR3 is 16 amino acids long. Germline V gene lookup returns CDR1 DFQATT and CDR2 SNEGSKA (reference sequence). The V end was cut by 0 bases, the J end by 7 bases, with 16 bases between. The DNA for the CDR3 is TGCAGTGCTAGAGATCGGTCAGGGGATTTGAATTCACCCCTCCACTTT. It translates to CSARDRSGDLNSPLHF.

V usage is TRBV5-1 and J usage is TRBJ1-1; no clear D gene. Per germline, CDR1 SGHRS and CDR2 YFSETQ. V was trimmed by 1 base and J by 5 bases, leaving 18 bases between them. The CDR3 sequence is 16 residues long. The CDR3 region has the DNA TGCGCCAGCAGCTTGTTCTCCCAGCCGAGAGAGACTGAAGCTTTCTTT. Amino acids: CASSLFSQPRETEAFF.

This clonotype was seen ten or more times. The V call is TRBV6-2 or TRBV6-3, the J call TRBJ2-3, with 13 positions matching TRBD2. The CDR3 is made up of 17 amino acids. Germline trimming cut 5 bases from V and 2 bases from J; bases unmatched to any gene: 7. In germline, CDR1 is MNHEY, CDR2 SVGEGT. CDR3 bases: TGTGCCAGCAGTAGACTAGCGGGAGGAGGCTCCACAGATACGCAGTATTTT. Its translation: CASSRLAGGGSTDTQYF.

The chain couples TRBV6-2 or TRBV6-3 to TRBJ1-3; 8 nucleotides align to TRBD1. CDR1 is MNHEY and CDR2 is SVGEGT in the germline V gene. J was trimmed by 0 bases and V by 5 bases; bases with no gene match: 6. The CDR3 spans 16 residues. CDR3 nucleotide sequence: TGTGCCAGCAGTCGGGACAGGTATTCCTCTGGAAACACCATATATTTT. Its translation: CASSRDRYSSGNTIYF.

This clonotype showed up just a few times. The chain employs TRBV19 and TRBJ2-7; 9 positions agree with TRBD1. The CDR3 has 16 amino acids. The germline gives CDR1 LNHDA, CDR2 SQIVND (reference sequence). The junction had 9 bases not matched to a gene; V was cut back by 4 bases and J by 2 bases. CDR3 nucleotide sequence: TGTGCCAGTAGTACCCTAGGACAGGGGAGGCCCTACGAGCAGTACTTC. This translates into CASSTLGQGRPYEQYF.

This clonotype was counted ten times or more. In DNA, the CDR3 is TGTGCCAGCAGCTCCCCGGACAGTTCCTACGAGCAGTACTTC. It translates to CASSSPDSSYEQYF. V is TRBV11-1 and J is TRBJ2-7; D might be TRBD1 (6 bases). Germline loops: CDR1 SGHAT, CDR2 FQDESV (reference sequence). V lost 4 bases and J 1 base, leaving 11 bases between the germline ends. The CDR3 length is 14 residues.

The V call is TRBV6-1, the J call TRBJ2-5; 7 bases are shared with TRBD2. The CDR3 is 13 residues long. CDR1 is MNHNS and CDR2 is SASEGT in the germline V gene. V lost 6 bases to trimming and J lost 12 bases; unmatched junction nucleotides: 13. The CDR3 protein is CASRTSGDGFEYF. As DNA, the CDR3 is TGTGCCAGCAGGACAAGCGGGGACGGCTTTGAGTACTTC.

The chain has TRBV6-2 or TRBV6-3 and TRBJ2-3; 12 nucleotides agree with TRBD1. V was clipped by 5 bases and J by 2 bases; unmatched bases: 5. In germline, CDR1 is MNHEY, CDR2 SVGEGT. The CDR3 is made up of 16 amino acids. The CDR3 sequence is CASSGGTGGITDTQYF. The CDR3 region has the DNA TGTGCCAGCAGTGGGGGGACAGGGGGCATCACAGATACGCAGTATTTT.

The V call is TRBV7-9, the J call TRBJ2-5; TRBD1 might be the D (5 bases). Looked up from germline, CDR1 is SEHNR and CDR2 is FQNEAQ (reference sequence). V dropped 4 bases and J dropped 2 bases, with 11 bases sitting between them. This CDR3 comprises 14 residues. For the CDR3, the DNA is TGTGCCAGCAGCTCCGACAGATATCAAGAGACCCAGTACTTC. This codes for CASSSDRYQETQYF.

A few counts support this clonotype. A read error may produce the germline difference seen at one junction end. The chain combines TRBV6-5 with TRBJ1-4, with a tentative D call TRBD1 (5 bases). The V gene's germline CDR1 is MNHEY and CDR2 SVGAGI. The CDR3 covers 17 residues. CDR3 coding DNA: TGTGCCAGCAGTTACTTGGGGACGACCGCAACTAATGATAAACTGTTTTTT. Translation: CASSYLGTTATNDKLFF.

The CDR3 DNA reads TGTGCCAGCAGCATGGATTCTGGGGCCAACGTCCTGACTTTC. Amino acids: CASSMDSGANVLTF. The genes are TRBV6-2 or TRBV6-3 and TRBJ2-6; D is unclear. CDR1 is MNHEY and CDR2 is SVGEGT in the germline V gene. Trimming pared 6 bases from V and 1 base from J, leaving 7 bases between. The CDR3 length is 14 residues.

The genes are TRBV2 and TRBJ1-6; D gene uncertain. The CDR3 is 14 amino acids. The ends were cut back, 7 bases at V and 5 bases at J, with 12 bases in the middle. Germline V gene sequence: CDR1 SNHLY, CDR2 FYNNEI. The CDR3 DNA sequence: TGTGCCAGCATTTACGGGCAAAATAATTCACCCCTCCACTTT. This sequence encodes CASIYGQNNSPLHF. The full variable domain, completed using reference TRBV2 and TRBJ1-6, is EPEVTQTPSHQVTQMGQEVILRCVPISNHLYFYWYRQILGQKVEFLVSFYNNEISEKSEIFDDQFSVERPDGSNFTLKIRSTKLEDSAMYFCASIYGQNNSPLHFGNGTRLTVT.

This chain joins TRBV2 and TRBJ1-5; unclear D gene. V was clipped by 1 base and J by 10 bases, with 14 bases between them. This CDR3 region has 14 residues. Germline V gene lookup returns CDR1 SNHLY and CDR2 FYNNEI. CDR3 loop: CASSEDEDSGPQHF. The CDR3 nucleotides are TGTGCCAGCAGTGAAGACGAGGACTCCGGACCCCAGCATTTT.

This chain uses TRBV20-1 with TRBJ1-5; the D gene is possibly TRBD1 (6 bases). The germline V gene encodes CDR1 DFQATT and CDR2 SNEGSKA (reference sequence). The V end was cut by 3 bases, the J end by 2 bases, with 14 bases between. The CDR3 runs to 15 residues. This CDR3 reads CSASEQGRGNQPQHF. The CDR3 region has the DNA TGCAGTGCTAGCGAACAGGGACGCGGCAATCAGCCCCAGCATTTT.

This clonotype was detected many times. V gene TRBV20-1 combines with J gene TRBJ2-5; a possible D gene is TRBD2 (6 bases). Germline CDR1 and CDR2: DFQATT and SNEGSKA (reference sequence). V was clipped by 1 base and J by 0 bases, with 12 bases between them. The CDR3 is 15 residues long. DNA for the CDR3: TGCAGTGCTAGAGGGGTAGCGGCGTACCAAGAGACCCAGTACTTC. The encoded protein is CSARGVAAYQETQYF.

This clonotype occurred a few times. The V call is TRBV20-1, the J call TRBJ2-2; D is uncertain. The germline V gene has CDR1 DFQATT and CDR2 SNEGSKA (reference sequence). Between the trimmed V and J ends, which lost 3 bases and 3 bases, there was a span of 2 bases. The CDR3 is 11 amino acids. The DNA of the CDR3 is TGCAGTGCTAGGTACACCGGGGAGCTGTTTTTT. Translating gives CSARYTGELFF.

The genes are TRBV5-1 and TRBJ1-1, with 7 bases lining up with TRBD1. This CDR3 spans 14 amino acids. Looked up from germline, CDR1 is SGHRS and CDR2 is YFSETQ. J lost 10 bases, V lost 0 bases, and 9 bases had no gene match. This CDR3 is CASSLEGAGLRAFF. CDR3 nucleotides: TGCGCCAGCAGCTTGGAGGGGGCGGGGCTGCGAGCTTTCTTT.

This chain links TRBV6-1 with TRBJ1-4, with unresolved D. Germline V lookup: CDR1 MNHNS, CDR2 SASEGT. V was clipped by 8 bases and J by 8 bases, with 18 bases between them. CDR3 length equals 14 residues. The CDR3 sequence is CASGKLWTEEKLFF. The CDR3 DNA reads as TGTGCCAGCGGTAAACTCTGGACGGAGGAAAAACTGTTTTTT.

This clonotype showed up many times. As DNA, the CDR3 is TGTGCCAGCAGCCCGAGTACGGGACGAAATGGCTACACCTTC. It encodes CASSPSTGRNGYTF. V usage is TRBV12-3 or TRBV12-4 and J usage is TRBJ1-2; tentative D call: TRBD1 (5 bases). The CDR3 extends over 14 amino acids. V was trimmed by 6 bases and J by 6 bases, leaving 17 bases between them.

This clonotype was detected many times. The rearrangement uses TRBV3-1 and TRBJ2-1, with a weak D call TRBD2 (6 bases). V lost 1 base and J 5 bases, leaving 12 bases between the germline ends. Per the germline V gene, CDR1 is LGHDT and CDR2 is YNNKEL (reference sequence). CDR3 length equals 15 residues. Here the CDR3 reads CASSQGGKINNEQFF. As DNA, the CDR3 is TGTGCCAGCAGCCAAGGCGGGAAGATCAACAATGAGCAGTTCTTC.

The count of this clonotype is one. The V and J genes are TRBV14 and TRBJ2-5; 7 bases map to TRBD2. The CDR3 runs 15 residues. The V gene end was trimmed by 0 bases and the J gene end by 5 bases; junction bases not matched to a gene: 6. Germline V gene data show CDR1 as SGHDN and CDR2 as FVKESK. CDR3 nucleotide sequence: TGTGCCAGCAGCCAAGATAGGGCGGGAGTGGAGACCCAGTACTTC. Amino acids: CASSQDRAGVETQYF.

This clonotype was seen repeatedly, ten times or more. The chain employs TRBV6-1 and TRBJ2-1, with TRBD2 matching 9 bases. The J segment lost 10 bases and the V segment lost 6 bases, leaving 13 bases of the junction unmatched. This CDR3 has 15 amino acids. Germline V gives CDR1 MNHNS, CDR2 SASEGT. The CDR3 here is CASSSSGRPSQEQFF. DNA for the CDR3: TGTGCCAGCAGCTCCAGCGGGAGGCCTAGCCAAGAGCAGTTCTTC.

This clonotype was counted at least ten times. V is TRBV11-2 and J is TRBJ2-7, with TRBD2 matching 8 bases. CDR1 is SGHAT, CDR2 FQNNGV, per germline. J gave up 3 bases and V 7 bases, and 5 bases lay outside the gene matches. CDR3 length: 13 residues. The CDR3 DNA sequence: TGTGCCAGCACCGAGCGGGAGCTCTACGAGCAGTACTTC. This translates into CASTERELYEQYF.

The table lists this clonotype with many counts. The chain couples TRBV20-1 to TRBJ2-1; 10 bases align to TRBD1. Trimming removed 7 bases from V and 5 bases from J; junction bases left unmatched: 8. Germline V lookup: CDR1 DFQATT, CDR2 SNEGSKA (reference sequence). CDR3 length: 14 residues. The DNA for the CDR3 is TGCAGTGTCGACGGGACAGGGGTGAACAATGAGCAGTTCTTC. This gives the protein CSVDGTGVNNEQFF.

With regard to this clonotype: A much larger clone lies a single base off, so this may be a read error. The chain carries TRBV11-3 and TRBJ1-1, with 7 bases fitting TRBD1. CDR1 is SGHNT and CDR2 is YENEEA in the germline V gene. Trimming cost V 5 bases and J 6 bases; bases outside gene matches: 3. CDR3 size: 12 residues. DNA for the CDR3: TGTGCCAGCAGCGAGCAGGGGGCTGAAGCTTTCTTT. Its protein is CASSEQGAEAFF.

The J gene is TRBJ1-5, the V gene TRBV12-3 or TRBV12-4; tentative D call: TRBD1 (5 bases). The CDR3 covers 14 residues. Trimming removed 5 bases at V and 7 bases at J, with 15 bases between. The CDR3 loop reads CASSHSRGGQPQHF. The CDR3 DNA sequence: TGTGCCAGCAGTCATAGTAGGGGTGGGCAGCCCCAGCATTTT.

This chain joins TRBV12-3 or TRBV12-4 and TRBJ1-1; 10 bases are a match to TRBD1. After removal of 0 bases from V and 5 bases from J, the junction contained 6 bases not matched to a gene. The CDR3 spans 16 residues. The CDR3 bases are TGTGCCAGCAGTTTAGCGCCCGGGACAGGGGATACTGAAGCTTTCTTT. As protein: CASSLAPGTGDTEAFF.

The chain employs TRBV7-2 and TRBJ1-2; D call uncertain. CDR3 size: 14 residues. CDR1 and CDR2 (germline): SGHTA, FQGNSA. V dropped 5 bases and J dropped 0 bases, with 10 bases sitting between them. The CDR3 loop is CASSTDRANYGYTF. The CDR3 DNA reads TGTGCCAGCAGCACGGACCGAGCTAACTATGGCTACACCTTC.

This clonotype came up a few times. The chain has TRBV6-1 and TRBJ2-7; D gene ambiguous. Germline CDR1 reads MNHNS; CDR2 reads SASEGT. This CDR3 has 14 residues. The germline V and J ends were trimmed by 6 bases and 1 base, with 13 bases remaining between them. In DNA form, the CDR3 reads TGTGCCAGCAGAACCCCGGGCCTATCCTACGAGCAGTACTTC. Translating it yields CASRTPGLSYEQYF.

This clonotype was counted many times. The rearrangement joins TRBV6-1 to TRBJ1-6; 7 bases align to TRBD1. V gave up 7 bases and J gave up 7 bases; unmatched junction bases: 10. CDR1 is MNHNS, CDR2 SASEGT, per germline. The CDR3 covers 15 residues. CDR3 amino acids: CASILSGGRNSPLHF. As DNA, the CDR3 is TGTGCCAGCATCCTGTCAGGGGGACGGAATTCACCCCTCCACTTT.

This sequence joins TRBV5-8 and TRBJ1-1; D might be TRBD1 (5 bases). Germline V gives CDR1 SGHTS, CDR2 YDEGEE. The CDR3 consists of 13 residues. V shed 4 bases and J shed 1 base, with 8 bases lying between them. The DNA for the CDR3 is TGTGCCAGCAGCCAAACAGGGAACACTGAAGCTTTCTTT. Translating it yields CASSQTGNTEAFF.